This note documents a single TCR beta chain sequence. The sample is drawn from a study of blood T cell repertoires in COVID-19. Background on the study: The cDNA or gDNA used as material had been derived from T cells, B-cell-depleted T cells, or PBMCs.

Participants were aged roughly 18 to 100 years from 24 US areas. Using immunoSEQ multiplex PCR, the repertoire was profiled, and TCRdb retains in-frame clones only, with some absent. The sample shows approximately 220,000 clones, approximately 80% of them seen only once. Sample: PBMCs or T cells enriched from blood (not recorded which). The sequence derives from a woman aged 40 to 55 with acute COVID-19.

CDR3 DNA sequence: TGTGCCAGCAGCATTCGGGCGGGAGGGGATACTGAAGCTTTCTTT. This sequence encodes CASSIRAGGDTEAFF. The chain links TRBV7-2 to TRBJ1-1; the D gene is possibly TRBD1 (5 bases). The V gene lost 5 bases and the J gene lost 5 bases, with 18 bases spanning the gap. Germline V gene data show CDR1 as SGHTA and CDR2 as FQGNSA. The CDR3 runs 15 residues.